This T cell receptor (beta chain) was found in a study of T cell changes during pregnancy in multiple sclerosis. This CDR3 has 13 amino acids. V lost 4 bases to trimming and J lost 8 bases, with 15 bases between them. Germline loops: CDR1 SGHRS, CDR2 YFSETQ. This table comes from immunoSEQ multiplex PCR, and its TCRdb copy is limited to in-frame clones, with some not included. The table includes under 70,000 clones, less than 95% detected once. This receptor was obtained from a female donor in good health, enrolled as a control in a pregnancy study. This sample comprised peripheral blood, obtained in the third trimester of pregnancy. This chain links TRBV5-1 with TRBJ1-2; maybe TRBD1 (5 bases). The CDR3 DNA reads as TGCGCCAGCAGCCGGGGACCGGGAGAGGGCTACACCTTC. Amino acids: CASSRGPGEGYTF.